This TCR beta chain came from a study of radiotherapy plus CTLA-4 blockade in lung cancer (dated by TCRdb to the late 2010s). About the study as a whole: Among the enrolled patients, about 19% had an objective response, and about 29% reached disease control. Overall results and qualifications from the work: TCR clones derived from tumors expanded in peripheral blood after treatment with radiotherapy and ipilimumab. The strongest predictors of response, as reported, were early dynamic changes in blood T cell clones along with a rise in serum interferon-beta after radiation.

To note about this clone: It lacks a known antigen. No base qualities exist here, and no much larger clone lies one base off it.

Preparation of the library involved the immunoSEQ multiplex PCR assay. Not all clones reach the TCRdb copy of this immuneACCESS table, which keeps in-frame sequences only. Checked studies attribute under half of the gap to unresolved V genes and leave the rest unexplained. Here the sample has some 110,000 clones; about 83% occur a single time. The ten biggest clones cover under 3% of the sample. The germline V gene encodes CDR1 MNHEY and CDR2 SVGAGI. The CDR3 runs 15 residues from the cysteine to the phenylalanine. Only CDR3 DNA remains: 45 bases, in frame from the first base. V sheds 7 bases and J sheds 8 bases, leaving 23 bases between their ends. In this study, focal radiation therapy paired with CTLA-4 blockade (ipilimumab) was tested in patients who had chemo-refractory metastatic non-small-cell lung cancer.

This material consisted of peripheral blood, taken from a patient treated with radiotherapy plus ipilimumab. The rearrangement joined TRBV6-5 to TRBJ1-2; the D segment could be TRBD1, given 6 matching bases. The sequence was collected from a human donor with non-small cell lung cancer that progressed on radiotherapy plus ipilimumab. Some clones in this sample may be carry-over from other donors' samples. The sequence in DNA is TGTGCCAGCACTTTCGCCTCTCAGGGGATGGGCGGCTACACCTTC. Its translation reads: CASTFASQGMGGYTF.